These 20 T cell receptor beta chains were sequenced from one sample in a study of blood T cells in healthy people across ages. A second PCR, run for roughly 6 to 11 cycles, used a sample-barcoded 5' primer plus a J-beta primer mix. TCRdb passed the 5' RACE reads through MiXCR, listing each CDR3 protein once. The table shows roughly 1 million distinct CDR3 sequences, with approximately 25% occurring only once. A further study also used this sample, focusing on T cells of mothers and their children.

Sequenced input: blood. These receptors were taken from a girl aged 2 to 10 in good health.

This clonotype turned up a few times. The chain joins TRBV4-1 to TRBJ1-2, with D unresolved. Germline values: CDR1 MGHRA, CDR2 YSYEKL. This CDR3 is 15 amino acids long. Trimming removed 4 bases at V and 4 bases at J, with 16 bases between. CDR3 DNA sequence: TGCGCCAGCAGCCCTTTACAAGCTAAGGGCTATGGCTACACCTTC. It codes for CASSPLQAKGYGYTF.

CDR3 amino acids: CASRRGPGVHNEQFF. The CDR3, as DNA: TGTGCCAGCAGGAGGGGTCCGGGTGTCCACAATGAGCAGTTCTTC. The chain uses TRBV28 and TRBJ2-1; D might be TRBD1 or TRBD2, each matching 5 bases. Looked up from germline, CDR1 is MDHEN and CDR2 is SYDVKM. The CDR3 extends over 15 amino acids. Trimming took off 6 bases at V and 5 bases at J, with 17 bases between the two ends.

V gene TRBV20-1 combines with J gene TRBJ2-2, with D possibly being TRBD1 (6 bases). CDR3 length equals 15 residues. V shed 3 bases and J shed 3 bases, with 14 bases lying between them. Looked up from germline, CDR1 is DFQATT and CDR2 is SNEGSKA (reference sequence). The CDR3 DNA sequence: TGCAGTGCTAGGATGGGCAACAGGGACACCGGGGAGCTGTTTTTT. Protein sequence: CSARMGNRDTGELFF.

The DNA of the CDR3 is TGTGCCAGCAGTCCCGACAGGGATCTTCAGCCCCAGCATTTT. Translated: CASSPDRDLQPQHF. The chain links TRBV6-2 or TRBV6-3 to TRBJ1-5, with 7 bases matching TRBD1. The germline CDR1 and CDR2 sequences are MNHEY and SVGEGT. The CDR3 length is 14 residues. V trimming: 5 bases; J trimming: 6 bases; junction bases outside the gene matches: 7.

This clonotype was detected only a few times. The V call is TRBV12-3 or TRBV12-4, the J call TRBJ1-2; D remains ambiguous. The CDR3 totals 13 residues. Between the trimmed V and J ends, which lost 2 bases and 8 bases, there was a span of 12 bases. CDR3 bases: TGTGCCAGCAGTTTAAATAAGGGCCGAGGCTACACCTTC. Residues: CASSLNKGRGYTF.

The rearrangement links TRBV7-2 to TRBJ1-4, with D unclear. The CDR3 spans 14 residues. From germline, CDR1 is SGHTA and CDR2 FQGNSA. Deletions cut 2 bases from V and 5 bases from J, with 9 bases between. DNA of the CDR3: TGTGCCAGCAGCTTATTAGCCCAAAATGAAAAACTGTTTTTT. This translates into CASSLLAQNEKLFF.

This chain links TRBV7-9 with TRBJ1-2; no clear D. CDR1 is SEHNR and CDR2 is FQNEAQ in the germline V gene (reference sequence). Trimming left V 0 bases short and J 4 bases short, with 6 bases between. This CDR3 region has 13 residues. For the CDR3, the DNA is TGTGCCAGCAGCTTAGCCCCTCCCTATGGCTACACCTTC. Its protein product is CASSLAPPYGYTF. The full variable domain, with the rest looked up from reference TRBV7-9 and TRBJ1-2, is DTGVSQNPRHKITKRGQNVTFRCDPISEHNRLYWYRQTLGQGPEFLTYFQNEAQLEKSRLLSDRFSAERPKGSFSTLEIQRTEQGDSAMYLCASSLAPPYGYTFGSGTRLTVV.

This chain joins TRBV20-1 and TRBJ1-2; D is unresolved. CDR3 length: 14 amino acids. V gave up 0 bases and J gave up 3 bases, with 11 bases separating them. Germline V gene data show CDR1 as DFQATT and CDR2 as SNEGSKA (reference sequence). CDR3 nucleotides: TGCAGTGCTAGAGATCTAGATCTCGACTATGGCTACACCTTC. Protein sequence: CSARDLDLDYGYTF.

This clonotype has only a few counts. The chain carries TRBV7-9 and TRBJ1-3; TRBD1 agrees at 9 bases. The germline gives CDR1 SEHNR, CDR2 FQNEAQ (reference sequence). V shed 11 bases and J 3 bases; nucleotides not matched to a gene: 8. CDR3 length equals 14 residues. The DNA for the CDR3 is TGTGCCTATCCCCACAGGGGGCTTGGAAACACCATATATTTT. Amino acid sequence: CAYPHRGLGNTIYF.

This clonotype has just one count. V is TRBV29-1 and J is TRBJ1-1; 7 positions agree with TRBD1. The CDR3 has 12 amino acids. The germline gives CDR1 SQVTM, CDR2 ANQGSEA. V shed 7 bases and J 8 bases; nucleotides not matched to a gene: 10. CDR3 nucleotides: TGCAGCGCAGGGGGGAGGGCAATCGAAGCTTTCTTT. Its translation: CSAGGRAIEAFF.

This clonotype has more than one count but fewer than ten. Its ends do not fully match the called genes, so a read error is possible. The V call is TRBV4-3, the J call TRBJ2-5, with 7 bases that match TRBD1. The CDR3 has 14 amino acids. Germline CDR1 and CDR2: LGHNA and YSLEER. DNA for the CDR3: TGCGCCAGCAGCCAACACAGGGGTCGTTGCGAGCAGTATTTC. Its protein product is CASSQHRGRCEQYF.

The V and J genes are TRBV7-2 and TRBJ2-3, with a weak D call TRBD2 (7 bases). The CDR3 spans 16 residues. Trimming removed 0 bases from V and 4 bases from J, with 14 bases in between. Looked up from germline, CDR1 is SGHTA and CDR2 is FQGNSA. The CDR3 sequence is CASSLAGGSGADTQYF. For the CDR3, the DNA is TGTGCCAGCAGCTTAGCAGGGGGAAGCGGGGCAGATACGCAGTATTTT.

This clonotype was found a few times. The chain links TRBV27 to TRBJ1-6; a possible D gene is TRBD1 (5 bases). With 7 bases removed from V and 9 bases from J, the gap between germline ends came to 13 bases. The length of the CDR3 is 13 residues. From germline, CDR1 is MNHEY and CDR2 SMNVEV (reference sequence). The CDR3 region is CASNRGVGSPLHF. The CDR3 DNA reads TGTGCCAGCAATAGGGGCGTCGGTTCACCCCTCCACTTT.

This rearrangement joins TRBV12-3 or TRBV12-4 to TRBJ2-5, with D possibly called TRBD1 or TRBD2 (5 bases each). V lost 7 bases and J 4 bases, leaving 22 bases between the germline ends. This CDR3 spans 16 amino acids. CDR3 protein: CASTQNQGLRGETQYF. CDR3 nucleotides: TGTGCCAGCACACAGAACCAGGGTCTTCGGGGAGAGACCCAGTACTTC.

The rearrangement links TRBV27 to TRBJ2-3; 13 bases fit TRBD2. CDR1 and CDR2 (germline): MNHEY, SMNVEV (reference sequence). CDR3 length: 16 amino acids. V dropped 3 bases and J dropped 3; count of bases not matched to a gene: 3. CDR3 region: CASSFWTSGGTDTQYF. The CDR3 nucleotides are TGTGCCAGCAGTTTTTGGACTAGCGGGGGTACAGATACGCAGTATTTT.

This rearrangement joins TRBV20-1 to TRBJ2-1, with TRBD1 identical over 7 bases. The CDR3 spans 15 residues. The germline CDR1 and CDR2 sequences are DFQATT and SNEGSKA (reference sequence). CDR3 nucleotide sequence: TGCAGCCAGCGAGGGGGCTCAAGCTCCTACAATGAGCAGTTCTTC. This encodes CSQRGGSSSYNEQFF.

The chain carries TRBV14 and TRBJ1-3; D is perhaps TRBD1 (5 bases). The V end was cut by 6 bases, the J end by 4 bases, with 19 bases between. The CDR3 runs to 16 residues. Germline V gene data show CDR1 as SGHDN and CDR2 as FVKESK. CDR3 nucleotide sequence: TGTGCCAGCAGTACTCCCAGGGATCGACTGGGAAACACCATATATTTT. Encoded protein: CASSTPRDRLGNTIYF.

The chain employs TRBV15 and TRBJ1-6, with D tentatively TRBD1 (6 bases). Germline loops: CDR1 LNHNV, CDR2 YYDKDF (reference sequence). Between the trimmed V and J ends, which lost 3 bases and 2 bases, there was a span of 14 bases. The CDR3 is 17 residues long. DNA of the CDR3: TGTGCCACCAGCAGGATATACAGGGACCCCTATAATTCACCCCTCCACTTT. This encodes CATSRIYRDPYNSPLHF.

The rearrangement uses TRBV12-3 or TRBV12-4 and TRBJ1-6; no definite D call. The ends were cut back, 2 bases at V and 6 bases at J, with 8 bases in the middle. The CDR3 is 14 residues long. CDR3 bases: TGTGCCAGCAGTTTAAGTCATCCTAATTCACCCCTCCACTTT. Its protein is CASSLSHPNSPLHF.

This clonotype has a handful of counts. Since a much larger clone is just one base distant, this may be a read error. The chain employs TRBV2 and TRBJ2-5, with D perhaps being TRBD1 or TRBD2 (5 bases each). The CDR3 spans 11 residues. CDR1 SNHLY and CDR2 FYNNEI come from the germline V gene. Here the CDR3 DNA reads TGTGCCAGCAGAAGAGGGGAGATCCAGTACTTC. Amino acid sequence: CASRRGEIQYF.